What follows is one T cell receptor (beta chain) and its context. The data originate from a study of control samples from healthy donors and cancer patients. The germline V gene encodes CDR1 MNHEY and CDR2 SVGAGI. The CDR3 contains 13 residues. V was clipped by 0 bases and J by 8 bases, with 10 bases between them. Profiling relied on immunoSEQ multiplex PCR, and the TCRdb table lists in-frame clones only, not all of them. The table has approximately 37,000 clones, around 88% seen once. Sequences were obtained from PBMCs. V is TRBV6-5 and J is TRBJ1-2; D gene uncertain. The TCR was taken from a woman aged 55-70 years with lung cancer. CDR3 nucleotide sequence: TGTGCCAGCAGTTACTCGACCCTAGCGGGCTACACCTTC. Encoded protein: CASSYSTLAGYTF.